A single sample is the source of the 29 T cell receptor beta chains below, sequenced in a study of T cell clonality in common variable immunodeficiency. For these TCRs, the target antigens are not known. Sequenced by immunoSEQ multiplex PCR; TCRdb stores in-frame clones only, minus some. The repertoire shows about 26,000 clones, none seen only once; the top ten take less than 4%. Notes on the study in general: Common variable immunodeficiency TCR beta sequences reportedly had fewer deletions and N-nucleotide insertions.

Sequenced sample: peripheral blood mononuclear cells. The receptors derive from a human donor with common variable immunodeficiency.

This clone was detected many times. From the germline J gene comes the end of the CDR3, since the read stops 3 residues before it. The V and J genes are TRBV18 and TRBJ1-1; 9 bases fit TRBD1. V was pared by 3 bases and J by 1 base, with 6 bases of the junction left unmatched. The germline CDR1 and CDR2 sequences are KGHSH and LQKENI. The CDR3 contains 16 residues. The covered CDR3 bases are TGTGCCAGCTCACCGGTCTCGGGACAGGGGAACACTGAA. It is translated as CASSPVSGQGNTE. The full CDR3 protein is CASSPVSGQGNTEAFF. Full variable domain (outside the CDR3, taken from reference TRBV18 and TRBJ1-1): NAGVMQNPRHLVRRRGQEARLRCSPMKGHSHVYWYRQLPEEGLKFMVYLQKENIIDESGMPKERFSAEFPKEGPSILRIQQVVRGDSAAYFCASSPVSGQGNTEAFFGQGTRLTVV.

In this sample, this clone turned up many times. The read comes to an end 3 residues before the CDR3 does, leaving the germline J gene to fill in the end. This chain links TRBV19 with TRBJ1-5; maybe TRBD1 (5 bases). This CDR3 comprises 16 residues. Germline-derived CDR1 and CDR2 are LNHDA and SQIVND (reference sequence). Trimming shortened V by 4 bases and J by 0 bases, and 13 bases separated the two germline ends. CDR3 in amino acids: CASSNDRLISNQPQHF. The DNA read from the CDR3 is TGTGCCAGTAGTAACGACAGACTTATTAGCAATCAGCCC.

There are many counts of this clone. CDR3 DNA (partial): TGTGCCAGCGGCGGTCCCCCCGGTGCGGGAGGAGACACG. This encodes CASGGPPGAGGDT. The CDR3, in full, reads CASGGPPGAGGDTQYF. This chain joins TRBV9 and TRBJ2-3; 8 bases are a match to TRBD2. The read halts 3 residues ahead of the CDR3 end, with the missing end drawn from the germline J gene. The CDR3 is 16 residues long. Looked up from germline, CDR1 is SGDLS and CDR2 is YYNGEE.

The CDR3 bases that were read are TGTGCCAGCAGCTCACGAGGGAATCAGCCC. This translates into CASSSRGNQP. The entire CDR3 sequence reads CASSSRGNQPQHF. V usage is TRBV7-6 and J usage is TRBJ1-5, with D uncertain. From the germline J gene comes the end of the CDR3, since the read stops 3 residues before it. CDR1 is SGHVS, CDR2 FNYEAQ, per germline. The length of the CDR3 is 13 residues. Trimming cost V 4 bases and J 4 bases, with 8 bases left between them.

On this clone: The read ends 3 residues shy of where the CDR3 ends; the end is completed using the germline J gene. The V call is TRBV7-2, the J call TRBJ2-1; D remains unclear. Trimming shortened V by 1 base and J by 0 bases, and 7 bases separated the two germline ends. This CDR3 is 15 amino acids long. The germline V gene has CDR1 SGHTA and CDR2 FQGNSA. CDR3 in amino acids: CASSLGPGSYNEQFF. The CDR3 DNA, read in part, is TGTGCCAGCAGCTTAGGTCCAGGCTCCTACAATGAG. The complete variable domain, with remaining parts taken from reference TRBV7-2 and TRBJ2-1, reads GAGVSQSPSNKVTEKGKDVELRCDPISGHTALYWYRQSLGQGLEFLIYFQGNSAPDKSGLPSDRFSAERTGGSVSTLTIQRTQQEDSAVYLCASSLGPGSYNEQFFGPGTRLTVL.

As regards this clone: Read sequence stops 3 residues before the CDR3 end, and the germline J gene provides the missing end. The chain recombines TRBV6-1 with TRBJ2-7; possibly TRBD1 for D (6 bases). The CDR3 totals 16 residues. CDR1 and CDR2 from the germline V gene are MNHNS and SASEGT. The ends were cut back, 2 bases at V and 1 base at J, with 15 bases in the middle. The CDR3 loop reads CASSESGHRKSYEQYF. The DNA read from the CDR3 is TGTGCCAGCAGTGAATCGGGACACCGAAAGTCCTACGAG.

This clone was seen repeatedly, ten times or more. Read sequence stops 3 residues before the CDR3 end, and the germline J gene provides the missing end. V is TRBV9 and J is TRBJ2-1, with 12 bases lining up with TRBD2. CDR1 and CDR2 (germline): SGDLS, YYNGEE. CDR3 length: 16 amino acids. Trimming took 4 bases from V and 3 from J; bases not matched to a gene: 5. Incomplete CDR3 DNA: TGTGCCAGCAGCATGACTAGCGGGAGTCTCTACAATGAG. Translating it yields CASSMTSGSLYNE. In full, the CDR3 reads CASSMTSGSLYNEQFF.

This clone was picked up a small number of times. The part of the CDR3 DNA that was read is TGCGCCAGCAGTCGGATTCTTGGACAGGGGGCCCAAGAGACC. It codes for CASSRILGQGAQET. The complete CDR3 protein is CASSRILGQGAQETQYF. V is TRBV23-1 and J is TRBJ2-5, with TRBD1 matching 11 bases. The CDR3 end falls 3 residues outside the read, so it is completed with the germline J gene. TRBV23-1 is treated as an ORF (open reading frame) with a function not yet certain. This CDR3 contains 17 residues. V was pared by 4 bases and J by 1 base, with 8 bases of the junction left unmatched.

Details on this clone: The DNA ends 3 residues before the CDR3 does, and the rest of the CDR3 is filled in from the germline J gene. The gene calls are TRBV19 and TRBJ1-6; 10 positions match TRBD1. The germline V gene has CDR1 LNHDA and CDR2 SQIVND (reference sequence). The V segment lost 4 bases and the J segment 6 bases; nucleotides outside the gene matches: 6. The CDR3 runs 16 residues. Partial CDR3 DNA: TGTGCCAGTAGTACAGATCGGGACAGGGGTAATTCACCC. This translates into CASSTDRDRGNSP. The whole CDR3 region reads CASSTDRDRGNSPLHF.

This clone was detected ten times or more. The CDR3 extends 3 residues past the end of the read, so its final part is completed from the germline J gene. J is TRBJ2-7 and V is TRBV5-1; 9 bases map to TRBD1. Germline CDR1 is SGHRS and CDR2 is YFSETQ. The CDR3 runs to 15 residues. The V and J ends lost 4 bases and 2 bases, in that order; junction bases with no gene match: 7. CDR3 DNA (partial): TGCGCCAGCAGCACCGGGACAGGGTATACCTACGAG. It codes for CASSTGTGYTYE. The full-length CDR3 reads as CASSTGTGYTYEQYF.

This clone was counted many times. The read stops 3 residues short of the end of the CDR3; the missing end is completed from the germline J gene. The V call is TRBV18, the J call TRBJ1-5; D might be TRBD1 (6 bases). V was shortened by 4 bases and J by 2 bases, with 15 bases between the two germline ends. Germline CDR1 reads KGHSH; CDR2 reads LQKENI. This CDR3 spans 16 amino acids. The CDR3 loop is CASSRGGRGGNQPQHF. The CDR3 bases that were read are TGTGCCAGCTCACGGGGGGGGCGAGGGGGCAATCAGCCC.

In its sample, this clone was seen a few times. CDR3 loop: CASSPMAGDTEAFF. The part of the CDR3 DNA that was read is TGTGCCAGCTCACCAATGGCGGGAGACACTGAA. This rearrangement joins TRBV18 to TRBJ1-1; D remains ambiguous. Read coverage stops 3 residues before the CDR3 terminus; the germline J gene supplies the remainder. CDR1 and CDR2 (germline): KGHSH, LQKENI. The V and J ends lost 2 bases and 3 bases respectively, with 10 bases between them. The CDR3 contains 14 residues.

The sequenced part of the CDR3 DNA is TGTGCCTGGAGGCTGAAAGCGGGTGGC. This gives the protein CAWRLKAGG. The entire CDR3 protein is CAWRLKAGGYTF. J is TRBJ1-2 and V is TRBV30; D is ambiguous. The CDR3 extends 3 residues past the end of the read, so its final part is completed from the germline J gene. The CDR3 extends over 12 amino acids. The germline CDR1 and CDR2 sequences are GTSNPN and SVGIG (reference sequence). Trimming pared 3 bases from V and 7 bases from J, leaving 12 bases between.

By frequency in the sample, this clone is medium-sized. The read stops 3 residues short of the end of the CDR3; the missing end is completed from the germline J gene. The chain couples TRBV30 to TRBJ2-5; a weak D match, TRBD2 (6 bases). The V end lost 0 bases, the J end lost 4 bases, and 9 bases lay between the germline ends. CDR1 is GTSNPN and CDR2 is SVGIG in the germline V gene (reference sequence). The CDR3 is 13 residues long. The part of the CDR3 DNA that was read is TGTGCCTGGAGTGTTAAAGCGGGAGAGACC. As protein: CAWSVKAGET. The whole CDR3 sequence reads CAWSVKAGETQYF. Variable domain in full (rest from reference TRBV30 and TRBJ2-5): SQTIHQWPATLVQPVGSPLSLECTVEGTSNPNLYWYRQAAGRGLQLLFYSVGIGQISSEVPQNLSASRPQDRQFILSSKKLLLSDSGFYLCAWSVKAGETQYFGPGTRLLVL.

This clone was seen ten or more times. The read falls 3 residues short of the CDR3 end, and the missing part is taken from the germline J gene. This chain connects TRBV20-1 to TRBJ1-2, with no clear D. Trimming removed 5 bases at V and 7 bases at J, with 11 bases between. Germline V lookup: CDR1 DFQATT, CDR2 SNEGSKA (reference sequence). The CDR3 spans 11 residues. The CDR3 protein is CSAEGLGGYTF. The covered CDR3 bases are TGCAGTGCTGAAGGGTTGGGTGGC.

This clone showed up just a few times. The sequenced fragment ends 3 residues before the CDR3 boundary, so the rest is inferred from the germline J gene. V and J are TRBV19 and TRBJ1-1, with D possibly TRBD1 on 5 matching bases. Germline CDR1 and CDR2: LNHDA and SQIVND (reference sequence). The CDR3 has 14 amino acids. The CDR3 loop reads CASSIIMEGRGAFF. CDR3 DNA (partial): TGTGCCAGTAGTATTATCATGGAGGGGAGGGGA.

This clone occurred many times. The read terminates 3 residues ahead of where the CDR3 ends, so the germline J gene completes it. The chain uses TRBV19 and TRBJ2-2, with unresolved D. The CDR3 has 15 residues. With 4 bases removed from V and 4 bases from J, the gap between germline ends came to 13 bases. From germline, CDR1 is LNHDA and CDR2 SQIVND (reference sequence). The DNA read from the CDR3 is TGTGCCAGTAGTAGTGCTAGTCTTTTCACCGGGGAG. Its translation: CASSSASLFTGE. The complete CDR3 sequence is CASSSASLFTGELFF.

Remarks on this clone: The read is 3 residues too short to cover the CDR3 end, so that end is filled in from the germline J gene. This rearrangement joins TRBV6-1 to TRBJ2-7; TRBD2 aligns across 10 bases. The CDR3 is 15 amino acids. J lost 3 bases, V lost 0 bases, and 2 bases had no gene match. Looked up from germline, CDR1 is MNHNS and CDR2 is SASEGT. CDR3 DNA (partial): TGTGCCAGCAGTGAAGCCACTAGCGGGATCTACGAG. The encoded protein is CASSEATSGIYE. The entire CDR3 reads CASSEATSGIYEQYF.

A few counts support this clone. Read coverage stops 3 residues before the CDR3 terminus; the germline J gene supplies the remainder. V usage is TRBV19 and J usage is TRBJ1-6; D is perhaps TRBD1 (5 bases). Trimming cost V 1 base and J 4 bases, with 8 bases left between them. CDR1 and CDR2 from the germline V gene are LNHDA and SQIVND (reference sequence). CDR3 length: 15 amino acids. The covered CDR3 bases are TGTGCCAGTAGTATAGCGCAGGGATATAATTCACCC. It is translated as CASSIAQGYNSP. The entire CDR3 sequence reads CASSIAQGYNSPLHF.

About this clone itself: The DNA ends 3 residues before the CDR3 does, and the rest of the CDR3 is filled in from the germline J gene. The rearrangement joins TRBV20-1 to TRBJ1-4; 8 bases fit TRBD1. This CDR3 region has 16 residues. With 3 bases clipped from V and 6 bases from J, the junction kept 12 bases outside the gene matches. Germline V gene lookup returns CDR1 DFQATT and CDR2 SNEGSKA (reference sequence). This CDR3 is CSARASPGGAYEKLFF. The covered CDR3 bases are TGCAGTGCTAGGGCGTCGCCAGGGGGCGCATATGAAAAA.

On this clone itself: Read coverage stops 3 residues before the CDR3 terminus; the germline J gene supplies the remainder. The chain combines TRBV29-1 with TRBJ2-5, with TRBD2 as a possible D gene (6 bases). The CDR3 consists of 13 residues. V was trimmed by 5 bases and J by 0 bases, leaving 10 bases between them. From germline, CDR1 is SQVTM and CDR2 ANQGSEA. The sequenced part of the CDR3 DNA is TGCAGCGTTTTAGGAGGGGACCAAGAGACC. Translating it yields CSVLGGDQET. The CDR3 as a whole reads CSVLGGDQETQYF.

Only a few counts were recorded for this clone. The DNA ends 3 residues before the CDR3 does, and the rest of the CDR3 is filled in from the germline J gene. The gene calls are TRBV7-9 and TRBJ2-1, with D unclear. Trimming took 5 bases from V and 4 from J, leaving 15 bases between them. Germline loops: CDR1 SEHNR, CDR2 FQNEAQ (reference sequence). The CDR3 consists of 15 residues. CDR3 protein: CASSPPAGWYNEQFF. The part of the CDR3 DNA that was read is TGTGCCAGCAGCCCGCCGGCAGGTTGGTACAATGAG.

This clone has ten or more counts. CDR3 residues: CSARDLRRGYNEQFF. The part of the CDR3 DNA that was read is TGCAGTGCTAGAGATCTTCGGCGGGGCTACAATGAG. This chain connects TRBV20-1 to TRBJ2-1; the D gene is possibly TRBD2 (6 bases). The read comes to an end 3 residues before the CDR3 does, leaving the germline J gene to fill in the end. This CDR3 has 15 amino acids. V lost 0 bases to trimming and J lost 3 bases, with 12 bases between them. The V gene's germline CDR1 is DFQATT and CDR2 SNEGSKA (reference sequence).

At least ten counts were recorded for this clone. The read falls 3 residues short of the CDR3 end, and the missing part is taken from the germline J gene. The J gene is TRBJ2-5, the V gene TRBV5-1; 8 nucleotides match TRBD1. CDR1 and CDR2 from the germline V gene are SGHRS and YFSETQ. V lost 5 bases, J lost 2 bases, and 5 bases stayed unmatched. The CDR3 contains 14 residues. This CDR3 reads CASRWTGPQETQYF. CDR3 DNA (partial): TGCGCCAGCAGGTGGACAGGGCCTCAAGAGACC.

This clone was seen a few times. The DNA ends 3 residues before the CDR3 does, and the rest of the CDR3 is filled in from the germline J gene. J is TRBJ2-3 and V is TRBV7-9; D gene ambiguous. With 5 bases removed from V and 6 bases from J, the gap between germline ends came to 6 bases. CDR3 length: 11 residues. Per germline, CDR1 SEHNR and CDR2 FQNEAQ (reference sequence). This chain's CDR3 is CASSRSDTQYF. The CDR3 DNA, read in part, is TGTGCCAGCAGCCGGTCGGATACG.

About this clone: The read ends 3 residues early relative to the CDR3; the germline J gene fills the gap. This chain joins TRBV19 and TRBJ2-3, with a weak D call TRBD1 (5 bases). Germline V gene lookup returns CDR1 LNHDA and CDR2 SQIVND (reference sequence). Trimming left V 5 bases short and J 0 bases short, with 9 bases between. The CDR3 consists of 14 residues. The sequenced part of the CDR3 DNA is TGTGCCAGTAGTGTAGGGGCCAGCACAGATACG. Protein sequence: CASSVGASTDT. The whole CDR3 reads CASSVGASTDTQYF.

This clone appeared a few times. Sequencing ends 3 residues short of the CDR3 end; the germline J gene provides the rest. The rearrangement joins TRBV20-1 to TRBJ2-5; TRBD1 matches at 8 bases. This CDR3 contains 14 residues. CDR1 is DFQATT, CDR2 SNEGSKA, per germline (reference sequence). J gave up 4 bases and V 0 bases, and 4 bases lay outside the gene matches. The CDR3: CSARDYTGGETQYF. The DNA read from the CDR3 is TGCAGTGCTAGAGATTACACAGGGGGAGAGACC.

Notes on this clone: The sequenced fragment ends 3 residues before the CDR3 boundary, so the rest is inferred from the germline J gene. V and J are TRBV30 and TRBJ2-3; 8 positions agree with TRBD2. J lost 4 bases, V lost 5 bases, and 11 bases had no gene match. The CDR3 loop spans 15 amino acids. Germline V CDR1 and CDR2: GTSNPN, SVGIG (reference sequence). CDR3 region: CAWVKGAGVADTQYF. The DNA read from the CDR3 is TGTGCCTGGGTGAAAGGAGCGGGAGTTGCAGATACG.

This clone was seen ten or more times. The read stops 3 residues short of the end of the CDR3; the missing end is completed from the germline J gene. This sequence joins TRBV29-1 and TRBJ2-5; 9 positions match TRBD1. In germline, CDR1 is SQVTM, CDR2 ANQGSEA. The CDR3 loop spans 12 amino acids. Trimming removed 6 bases from V and 6 bases from J; junction bases left unmatched: 5. CDR3 sequence: CSVRQGGQTQYF. The CDR3 DNA, read in part, is TGCAGCGTCAGACAGGGGGGGCAGACC.